This T cell receptor beta chain was sequenced during a study of CXCR3-negative and CXCR3-positive naive CD8 T cells. Per germline, CDR1 SGHVS and CDR2 FNYEAQ. This CDR3 spans 15 amino acids. 5' RACE that incorporated UMI labels was used to prepare the TRB cDNA libraries. TCRdb re-analyzed the 5' RACE reads; it lists each CDR3 protein once, without DNA. The table for this sample gives tens of thousands of distinct CDR3 sequences. Regarding the study as a whole: TRB CDR3s were more hydrophobic in CXCR3-positive than in CXCR3-negative naive cells. Cryopreserved cells partially lost CXCR3 expression, and fresh PBMCs were used in most assays.

Triplicates of 250,000 to 350,000 cells were sorted from each CD8+ T cell subset. CD45RO-CCR7+CD27+CD95- defined naive CD8+ T cells. As regards this clonotype: Its antigen is still unknown.

The origin of this receptor is a human donor in good health. Some clones in this sample may be carry-over from other donors' samples. The chain recombines TRBV7-6 with TRBJ2-5. Material: naive CXCR3+ CD8+ T cells from blood. Indicated subset: CD45RO-CCR7+CD27+CD95- naive CD8+ T cells expressing CXCR3 (TNR3+). The CDR3 protein is CASSLLPGIQETQYF.